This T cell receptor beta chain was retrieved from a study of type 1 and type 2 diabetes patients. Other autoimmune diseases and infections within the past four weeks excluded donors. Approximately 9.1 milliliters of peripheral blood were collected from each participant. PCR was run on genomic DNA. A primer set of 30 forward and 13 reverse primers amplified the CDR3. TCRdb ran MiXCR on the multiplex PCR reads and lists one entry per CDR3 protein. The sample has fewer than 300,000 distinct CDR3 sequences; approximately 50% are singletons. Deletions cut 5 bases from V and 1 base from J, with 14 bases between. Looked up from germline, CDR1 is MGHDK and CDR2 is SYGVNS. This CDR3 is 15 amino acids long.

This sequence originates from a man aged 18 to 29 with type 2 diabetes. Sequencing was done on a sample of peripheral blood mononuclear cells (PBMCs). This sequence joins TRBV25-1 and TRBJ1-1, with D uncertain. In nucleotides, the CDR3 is TGTGCCAGCAGTTTATCTTCCCCAGGGAACACTGAAGCTTTCTTT. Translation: CASSLSSPGNTEAFF.